This TCR beta chain was captured by sequencing in a study of cytomegalovirus exposure and HLA in healthy donors. Profiled with immunoSEQ multiplex PCR; TCRdb holds only in-frame clones, not every one. Counted here are 250,000 to 350,000 clones, roughly 87% occurring once; the ten biggest clones make up 1.2%. Notes on the study in general: Published work reported that the classifier diagnosed cytomegalovirus status with high specificity and sensitivity. Subsequent analysis found a tendency for first-cohort TCR clusters to co-occur within the 120 or so validation repertoires.

V shed 1 base and J 1 base; nucleotides not matched to a gene: 1. In germline, CDR1 is SQVTM, CDR2 ANQGSEA. The CDR3 totals 15 residues. A remark on this clone: Its antigen is not known.

The chain carries TRBV29-1 and TRBJ2-3; 11 bases are a match to TRBD1. Sequenced sample: PBMCs. This clonotype was obtained from a woman in her twenties or thirties in good health and CMV-seropositive. CDR3 DNA sequence: TGCAGCGTTGAAGGGGGACAGGGGGGCACAGATACGCAGTATTTT. This codes for CSVEGGQGGTDTQYF.